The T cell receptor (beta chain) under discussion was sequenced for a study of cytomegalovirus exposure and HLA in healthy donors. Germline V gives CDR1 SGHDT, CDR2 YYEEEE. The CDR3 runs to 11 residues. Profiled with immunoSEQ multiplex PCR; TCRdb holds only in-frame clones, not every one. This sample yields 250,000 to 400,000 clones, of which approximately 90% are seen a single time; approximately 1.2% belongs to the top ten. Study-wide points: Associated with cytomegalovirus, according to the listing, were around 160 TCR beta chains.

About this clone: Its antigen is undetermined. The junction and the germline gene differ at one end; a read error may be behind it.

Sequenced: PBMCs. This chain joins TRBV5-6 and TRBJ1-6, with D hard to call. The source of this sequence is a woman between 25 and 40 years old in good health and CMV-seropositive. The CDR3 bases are TGTGCCAGCAGCCGGAACGGGCCTGTCCTATTT. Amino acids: CASSRNGPVLF.